The 22 T cell receptor beta chains reported below all come from one sample, sequenced in a study of post-analysis software for immune sequencing data. Study findings and constraints: In patients, TRBV5-6, TRBV5-1 and TRBV20-1 belonged to five TRBV segments found more frequently than in controls.

Sequencing libraries made from TCR beta cDNA carried unique molecular identifiers. TCRdb itself ran the PCR reads through MiXCR, one entry per CDR3 protein. There are hundreds of thousands of distinct CDR3 sequences in the sample; approximately 60% occur only once, and over 9% lies in the top ten. Their cognate antigens are unknown. Sequencing input: blood. The origin of the receptors is a girl aged 2 to 10 with multiple sclerosis.

The J gene is TRBJ2-7, the V gene TRBV20-1; 9 bases line up with TRBD1. Looked up from germline, CDR1 is DFQATT and CDR2 is SNEGSKA (reference sequence). This CDR3 is 14 amino acids long. V was pared by 5 bases and J by 2 bases, with 7 bases of the junction left unmatched. CDR3 in amino acids: CSALAGQGTYEQYF. CDR3 in DNA: TGCAGTGCTCTAGCCGGACAGGGGACCTACGAGCAGTACTTC.

The J gene is TRBJ2-7, the V gene TRBV18; possibly TRBD2 for D (5 bases). Near its end, the DNA agrees better with TRBJ2-5, so the J call may be wrong. Germline V gene lookup returns CDR1 KGHSH and CDR2 LQKENI. This CDR3 spans 17 amino acids. CDR3 in DNA: TGTGCCAGCTCACCTCAAAGGAGCGGTGGACTTGGGGAGACCCAGTACTTC. Translated: CASSPQRSGGLGETQYF.

This clonotype appeared a single time. V and J are TRBV12-3 or TRBV12-4 and TRBJ1-6; possibly TRBD1 for D (5 bases). This CDR3 contains 17 residues. The germline V and J ends were trimmed by 6 bases and 7 bases, with 22 bases remaining between them. CDR3 sequence: CASSSHFWDSPNSPLHF. CDR3 DNA sequence: TGTGCCAGCAGCTCCCACTTTTGGGACTCACCCAATTCACCCCTCCACTTT.

This clonotype was detected a few times. This chain links TRBV20-1 with TRBJ2-1; D remains ambiguous. The CDR3 is 14 amino acids. The germline V gene encodes CDR1 DFQATT and CDR2 SNEGSKA (reference sequence). V dropped 2 bases and J dropped 0 bases, with 8 bases sitting between them. The DNA of the CDR3 is TGCAGTGCTAGATCCCCAAGCTCCTACAATGAGCAGTTCTTC. Its protein product is CSARSPSSYNEQFF.

The chain is built from TRBV7-8 and TRBJ1-1, with TRBD1 identical over 8 bases. The trim removed 2 bases at V and 5 bases at J, leaving 7 bases unmatched. The CDR3 sequence is 15 residues long. The germline gives CDR1 SGHVS, CDR2 FQNEAQ. This CDR3 reads CASSLRRTGFTEAFF. In DNA form, the CDR3 reads TGTGCCAGCAGCTTAAGGAGGACAGGGTTTACTGAAGCTTTCTTT. Together with reference TRBV7-8 and TRBJ1-1, the CDR3 gives the full variable domain: GAGVSQSPRYKVAKRGQDVALRCDPISGHVSLFWYQQALGQGPEFLTYFQNEAQLDKSGLPSDRFFAERPEGSVSTLKIQRTQQEDSAVYLCASSLRRTGFTEAFFGQGTRLTVV.

DNA for the CDR3: TGTGCCACCAGCATCGGGAGAAGTGGGAACACAGATACGCAGTATTTT. Translation: CATSIGRSGNTDTQYF. The chain has TRBV15 and TRBJ2-3; TRBD2 might be the D (6 bases). The CDR3 has 16 amino acids. Germline values: CDR1 LNHNV, CDR2 YYDKDF (reference sequence). V lost 4 bases and J lost 2, with 16 bases in between. The variable domain in full, with the rest retrieved from reference TRBV15 and TRBJ2-3, is DAMVIQNPRYQVTQFGKPVTLSCSQTLNHNVMYWYQQKSSQAPKLLFHYYDKDFNNEADTPDNFQSRRPNTSFCFLDIRSPGLGDTAMYLCATSIGRSGNTDTQYFGPGTRLTVL.

The J gene is TRBJ2-4, the V gene TRBV25-1; D is uncertain. TRBJ2-7 explains the end of the DNA better; the J call may be wrong. Germline loops: CDR1 MGHDK, CDR2 SYGVNS. The CDR3 consists of 13 residues. The chain's CDR3 is CASSESAVYEQYF. CDR3 sequence (DNA): TGTGCCAGCAGTGAATCAGCAGTCTACGAGCAGTACTTC.

This sequence joins TRBV5-5 and TRBJ2-1; D is uncertain. Germline CDR1 reads SGHKS; CDR2 reads YYEKEE (reference sequence). This CDR3 region has 14 residues. V was pared by 4 bases and J by 6 bases, with 14 bases between. CDR3 in DNA: TGTGCCAGCAGCAATCCTCGAAAGGGCAATGAGCAGTTCTTC. Translation: CASSNPRKGNEQFF.

This clonotype was found a few times. This chain uses TRBV7-9 with TRBJ1-1; the D is unclear. The germline CDR1 and CDR2 sequences are SEHNR and FQNEAQ (reference sequence). Trimming cost V 5 bases and J 6 bases, with 16 bases left between them. The CDR3 has 14 residues. Here the CDR3 DNA reads TGTGCCAGCAGCGCCCGTCTCAGTGAGGCTGAAGCTTTCTTT. Protein sequence: CASSARLSEAEAFF.

V and J are TRBV4-1 and TRBJ1-4; D uncertain. Germline lookup yields CDR1 MGHRA and CDR2 YSYEKL. Trimming took off 1 base at V and 0 bases at J, with 12 bases between the two ends. The CDR3 is 17 residues long. Written as DNA, the CDR3 is TGCGCCAGCAGCCAAGGGTGGCAGCTTGCAACTAATGAAAAACTGTTTTTT. This encodes CASSQGWQLATNEKLFF.

This clonotype was seen just once. This sequence joins TRBV2 and TRBJ2-3; 10 bases map to TRBD2. The CDR3 covers 16 residues. Losses at the gene ends were 6 bases for V and 0 bases for J; bases not matched to a gene: 6. Germline assignment: CDR1 SNHLY and CDR2 FYNNEI. CDR3 residues: CASRETSGFSTDTQYF. CDR3 sequence (DNA): TGTGCCAGCAGAGAGACTAGCGGGTTTAGCACAGATACGCAGTATTTT.

The chain is built from TRBV4-2 and TRBJ2-3; 9 bases align to TRBD2. CDR3 size: 18 residues. Trimming cost V 0 bases and J 4 bases; bases outside gene matches: 11. Germline V gives CDR1 LGHNA, CDR2 YNFKEQ. The CDR3 spells CASSQDHPGGGAADTQYF. CDR3 coding DNA: TGTGCCAGCAGCCAAGACCATCCTGGCGGGGGGGCTGCAGATACGCAGTATTTT.

This rearrangement joins TRBV6-4 to TRBJ2-3; D ambiguous. The germline V gene has CDR1 MRHNA and CDR2 SNTAGT. This CDR3 is built from 14 residues. The germline V and J ends were trimmed by 0 bases and 6 bases, with 10 bases remaining between them. In DNA, the CDR3 is TGTGCCAGCAGTGACTCAGCAGGTCCTGATACGCAGTATTTT. Protein: CASSDSAGPDTQYF.

The chain links TRBV2 to TRBJ2-4, with D possibly being TRBD1 (5 bases). The end of the DNA aligns better with TRBJ2-7, so the J call may be wrong. The germline V gene has CDR1 SNHLY and CDR2 FYNNEI. CDR3 size: 14 residues. The CDR3 bases are TGTGCCAGCAGGGAGATCCAGGGTACGGACGAGCAGTACTTC. Amino acid sequence: CASREIQGTDEQYF.

The chain employs TRBV20-1 and TRBJ2-7, with a possible D match to TRBD2 (7 bases). Per germline, CDR1 DFQATT and CDR2 SNEGSKA (reference sequence). V was cut by 1 base and J by 1 base, with 14 bases left in between. The CDR3 covers 15 residues. Here the CDR3 reads CSARGGGPVSYEQYF. The DNA of the CDR3 is TGCAGTGCTAGAGGGGGGGGGCCCGTATCCTACGAGCAGTACTTC.

The chain combines TRBV7-8 with TRBJ1-1, with D hard to call. The CDR3 contains 15 residues. Germline V gives CDR1 SGHVS, CDR2 FQNEAQ. With 2 bases removed from V and 7 bases from J, the gap between germline ends came to 17 bases. The chain's CDR3 is CASSLFGNSYGEAFF. As DNA, the CDR3 is TGTGCCAGCAGCTTATTCGGAAATAGCTACGGTGAAGCTTTCTTT.

CDR3 DNA sequence: TGTGCCAGCAGTGAAGGGAGGGACAGGGCTGGCTACACCTTC. It is translated as CASSEGRDRAGYTF. V gene TRBV2 combines with J gene TRBJ1-2; 9 nucleotides line up with TRBD1. V gave up 1 base and J gave up 7 bases; unmatched junction bases: 4. The CDR3 runs 14 residues. Germline V gene lookup returns CDR1 SNHLY and CDR2 FYNNEI.

The chain carries TRBV20-1 and TRBJ2-4; the D is unclear. V was cut by 0 bases and J by 1 base, with 16 bases left in between. Germline V gives CDR1 DFQATT, CDR2 SNEGSKA (reference sequence). The CDR3 has 17 amino acids. The CDR3 spells CSAREEEGFGAKNIQYF. In nucleotides, the CDR3 is TGCAGTGCTAGAGAAGAGGAAGGGTTTGGGGCCAAAAACATTCAGTACTTC.

The chain uses TRBV10-3 and TRBJ2-1; D unresolved. This CDR3 has 14 residues. CDR1 is ENHRY and CDR2 is SYGVKD in the germline V gene. Trimming removed 6 bases from V and 3 bases from J, with 12 bases in between. CDR3 loop: CAISAPRLYNEQFF. The CDR3 DNA sequence: TGTGCCATCAGCGCCCCGAGGCTCTACAATGAGCAGTTCTTC.

V usage is TRBV2 and J usage is TRBJ2-7; D is unclear. V was cut by 6 bases and J by 6 bases, with 12 bases left in between. The CDR3 totals 12 residues. In germline, CDR1 is SNHLY, CDR2 FYNNEI. CDR3 loop: CASRLVSPEQYF. Written as DNA, the CDR3 is TGTGCCAGCAGGCTAGTAAGTCCCGAGCAGTACTTC.

The J gene is TRBJ2-1, the V gene TRBV7-2; 10 bases agree with TRBD1. V was clipped by 5 bases and J by 8 bases; unmatched bases: 9. The germline V gene encodes CDR1 SGHTA and CDR2 FQGNSA. The CDR3 has 15 amino acids. The DNA of the CDR3 is TGTGCCAGCAGCCATGGGGGACAGGGGATCCATGAGCAGTTCTTC. Translation: CASSHGGQGIHEQFF. Filled out from reference TRBV7-2 and TRBJ2-1, the complete variable domain reads GAGVSQSPSNKVTEKGKDVELRCDPISGHTALYWYRQSLGQGLEFLIYFQGNSAPDKSGLPSDRFSAERTGGSVSTLTIQRTQQEDSAVYLCASSHGGQGIHEQFFGPGTRLTVL.

The rearrangement uses TRBV7-2 and TRBJ2-3, with D uncertain. The CDR3 length is 14 residues. Germline V gives CDR1 SGHTA, CDR2 FQGNSA. Trimming left V 3 bases short and J 10 bases short, with 17 bases between. Here the CDR3 reads CASSFPHAQGPQYF. The CDR3, as DNA: TGTGCCAGCAGCTTTCCCCATGCCCAAGGTCCGCAGTATTTT. The whole variable domain, filled in from reference TRBV7-2 and TRBJ2-3, reads GAGVSQSPSNKVTEKGKDVELRCDPISGHTALYWYRQSLGQGLEFLIYFQGNSAPDKSGLPSDRFSAERTGGSVSTLTIQRTQQEDSAVYLCASSFPHAQGPQYFGPGTRLTVL.